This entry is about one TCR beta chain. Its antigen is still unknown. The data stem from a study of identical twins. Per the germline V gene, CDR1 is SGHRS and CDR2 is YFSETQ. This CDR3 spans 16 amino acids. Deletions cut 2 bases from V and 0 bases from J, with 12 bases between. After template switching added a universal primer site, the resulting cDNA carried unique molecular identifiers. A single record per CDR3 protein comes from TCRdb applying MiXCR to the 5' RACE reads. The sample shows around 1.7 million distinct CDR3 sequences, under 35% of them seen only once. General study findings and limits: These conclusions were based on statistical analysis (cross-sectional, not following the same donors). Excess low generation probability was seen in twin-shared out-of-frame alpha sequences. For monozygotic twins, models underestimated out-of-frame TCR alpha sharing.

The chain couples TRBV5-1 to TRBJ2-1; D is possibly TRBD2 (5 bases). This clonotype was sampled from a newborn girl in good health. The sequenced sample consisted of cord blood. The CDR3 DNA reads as TGCGCCAGCAGCTTACGGTTCGCGGGCTCCTACAATGAGCAGTTCTTC. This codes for CASSLRFAGSYNEQFF. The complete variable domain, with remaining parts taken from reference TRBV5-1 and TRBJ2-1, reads KAGVTQTPRYLIKTRGQQVTLSCSPISGHRSVSWYQQTPGQGLQFLFEYFSETQRNKGNFPGRFSGRQFSNSRSEMNVSTLELGDSALYLCASSLRFAGSYNEQFFGPGTRLTVL.